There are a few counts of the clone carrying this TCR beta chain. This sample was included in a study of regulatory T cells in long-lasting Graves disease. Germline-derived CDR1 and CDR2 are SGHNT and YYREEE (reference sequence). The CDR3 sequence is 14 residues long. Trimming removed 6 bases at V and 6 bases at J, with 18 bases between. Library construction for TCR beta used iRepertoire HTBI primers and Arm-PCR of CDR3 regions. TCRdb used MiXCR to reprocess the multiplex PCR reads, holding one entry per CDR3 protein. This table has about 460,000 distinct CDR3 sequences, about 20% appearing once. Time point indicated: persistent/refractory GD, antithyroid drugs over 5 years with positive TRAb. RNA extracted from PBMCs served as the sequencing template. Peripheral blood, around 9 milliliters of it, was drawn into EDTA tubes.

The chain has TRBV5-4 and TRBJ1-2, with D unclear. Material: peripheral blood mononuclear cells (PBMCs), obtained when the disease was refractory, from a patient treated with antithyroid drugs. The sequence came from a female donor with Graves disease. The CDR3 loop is CASILAGSPDGYTF. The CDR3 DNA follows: TGTGCCAGCATACTCGCGGGCTCCCCCGATGGCTACACCTTC.